The 32 T cell receptor beta chains presented below share a single source sample, sequenced in a study of regulatory and conventional T cells in RAG deficiency (dated by TCRdb to the late 2010s). Regulatory T cells were purified from blood as CD4+CD25-high CD127-low cells before genomic DNA extraction. The method was the immunoSEQ multiplex PCR assay. The immuneACCESS repertoire file appears here via TCRdb, limited to in-frame rearrangements. These files lack a portion of the clones; in checked studies, under half of the deficit traces to unresolved V genes, and the cause of the others is not known. The sample table shows approximately 3,000 clones, and approximately 94% are seen once. The ten largest clones add up to around 8.2% of the sample. These records were also assigned to another study, of regulatory T cells. As the second study states: In the multiplex PCR, 52 forward TRBV primers and 13 reverse TRBJ primers were used, and assay-based and computational corrections were applied for amplification bias.

Sequences were obtained from CD4+ Tregs sorted from blood. Receptor source: a human donor in good health.

The chain couples TRBV9 to TRBJ1-1; D is undetermined. This CDR3 contains 14 residues. V lost 4 bases and J lost 5, with 15 bases in between. Germline CDR1 is SGDLS and CDR2 is YYNGEE. The DNA of the CDR3 is TGTGCCAGCAGCAACCCGGGAATGGGAACTGAAGCTTTCTTT. It specifies CASSNPGMGTEAFF.

The V gene is TRBV10-3, the J gene TRBJ1-1, with a possible D match to TRBD1 (5 bases). Trimming pared 5 bases from V and 1 base from J, leaving 5 bases between. CDR1 ENHRY and CDR2 SYGVKD come from the germline V gene. The CDR3 runs 12 residues. DNA for the CDR3: TGTGCCATCAGTACAGGGAACACTGAAGCTTTCTTT. This encodes CAISTGNTEAFF.

The chain joins TRBV5-4 to TRBJ1-2; D unclear. CDR1 is SGHNT and CDR2 is YYREEE in the germline V gene (reference sequence). The CDR3 runs 12 residues. Trimming took off 2 bases at V and 8 bases at J, with 10 bases between the two ends. The CDR3 is CASSFGVRGYTF. The CDR3 DNA follows: TGTGCCAGCAGCTTCGGGGTTAGAGGCTACACCTTC.

The chain couples TRBV12-5 to TRBJ2-7, with D hard to call. CDR1 is LGHNT, CDR2 FRNRAP, per germline. V was clipped by 7 bases and J by 8 bases, with 21 bases between them. CDR3 length: 14 residues. The CDR3 is CASATPGIEWKQYF. Here the CDR3 DNA reads TGTGCTAGTGCGACCCCAGGCATTGAGTGGAAGCAGTACTTC.

The count of this clone is one. This chain links TRBV7-8 with TRBJ2-5; TRBD2 aligns across 8 bases. This CDR3 spans 14 amino acids. V shed 2 bases and J 5 bases; nucleotides not matched to a gene: 4. Germline V gene data show CDR1 as SGHVS and CDR2 as FQNEAQ. The CDR3 sequence: CASSLRGGAETQYF. CDR3 coding DNA: TGTGCCAGCAGCTTACGGGGGGGCGCGGAGACCCAGTACTTC.

This chain links TRBV18 with TRBJ1-3, with D uncertain. V lost 5 bases and J 0 bases, leaving 11 bases between the germline ends. The CDR3 has 15 residues. Per the germline V gene, CDR1 is KGHSH and CDR2 is LQKENI. The CDR3, as DNA: TGTGCCAGCTCAACAGCTGTCCCCTCTGGAAACACCATATATTTT. It specifies CASSTAVPSGNTIYF.

V is TRBV19 and J is TRBJ2-1; 7 nucleotides line up with TRBD1. Germline CDR1 and CDR2: LNHDA and SQIVND (reference sequence). The CDR3 is 17 residues long. Unmatched junction bases numbered 9, after V lost 4 bases and J lost 0 bases. CDR3 amino acids: CASSSWDSPHSYNEQFF. The CDR3 DNA reads as TGTGCCAGTAGTAGTTGGGACAGCCCCCACTCCTACAATGAGCAGTTCTTC.

The V call is TRBV30, the J call TRBJ2-3, with 10 positions matching TRBD2. Germline values: CDR1 GTSNPN, CDR2 SVGIG (reference sequence). The CDR3 consists of 13 residues. J was trimmed by 9 bases and V by 5 bases; bases with no gene match: 8. This chain's CDR3 is CAWHSGTSVTQYF. DNA for the CDR3: TGTGCCTGGCATTCCGGGACTAGCGTGACGCAGTATTTT.

The chain uses TRBV28 and TRBJ2-1; 13 bases are shared with TRBD2. Trimming at V came to 6 bases and at J to 3 bases, leaving 8 bases not matched to a gene. The CDR3 totals 17 residues. Germline V gene lookup returns CDR1 MDHEN and CDR2 SYDVKM. Here the CDR3 DNA reads TGTGCCAGCAGCCCCTGGACTAGCGGGAGCTTCTACAATGAGCAGTTCTTC. It specifies CASSPWTSGSFYNEQFF.

The chain joins TRBV25-1 to TRBJ1-4; the match to TRBD1 covers 8 bases. J gave up 0 bases and V 3 bases, and 9 bases lay outside the gene matches. The CDR3 is 18 residues long. The germline V gene has CDR1 MGHDK and CDR2 SYGVNS. CDR3 coding DNA: TGTGCCAGCAGTGACGGGCCAGGGGGCGACGCAACTAATGAAAAACTGTTTTTT. It encodes CASSDGPGGDATNEKLFF. Full variable domain (rest looked up from reference TRBV25-1 and TRBJ1-4): EADIYQTPRYLVIGTGKKITLECSQTMGHDKMYWYQQDPGMELHLIHYSYGVNSTEKGDLSSESTVSRIRTEHFPLTLESARPSHTSQYLCASSDGPGGDATNEKLFFGSGTQLSVL.

This clone is labeled as hyperexpanded (1% or more). The CDR3 reads CASSSPGGYEQYF. The CDR3 bases are TGTGCCAGCAGTTCCCCAGGGGGCTACGAGCAGTACTTC. This rearrangement joins TRBV6-5 to TRBJ2-7; TRBD1 aligns across 7 bases. Germline trimming cut 4 bases from V and 3 bases from J; bases unmatched to any gene: 3. Germline V lookup: CDR1 MNHEY, CDR2 SVGAGI. CDR3 length: 13 amino acids.

The chain links TRBV11-3 to TRBJ1-1; 8 positions match TRBD1. CDR1 is SGHNT, CDR2 YENEEA, per germline. The ends lost 1 base at V and 3 bases at J; junction bases unmatched: 10. This CDR3 region has 17 residues. DNA of the CDR3: TGTGCCAGCAGCTTAGGAGTTCCAGGGGGCGCGTACACTGAAGCTTTCTTT. Amino acid sequence: CASSLGVPGGAYTEAFF.

This chain uses TRBV9 with TRBJ2-2; 11 bases align to TRBD2. V gave up 4 bases and J gave up 1 base; unmatched junction bases: 3. Germline V lookup: CDR1 SGDLS, CDR2 YYNGEE. This CDR3 comprises 16 residues. This chain's CDR3 is CASSFGTSGNTGELFF. The CDR3 region has the DNA TGTGCCAGCAGCTTCGGGACTAGCGGGAACACCGGGGAGCTGTTTTTT.

The chain has TRBV21-1 and TRBJ2-1. TRBV21-1 is listed as a pseudogene. This CDR3 is built from 13 residues. CDR3 nucleotides: TGTGCCAGCAGCAGGTCGTGGGAAGGTGAGCAGTTCTTC. Its translation: CASSRSWEGEQFF.

This chain joins TRBV5-1 and TRBJ2-2; 12 bases line up with TRBD2. This CDR3 has 17 residues. Germline CDR1 SGHRS, CDR2 YFSETQ. Trimming at V came to 4 bases and at J to 4 bases, leaving 8 bases not matched to a gene. As DNA, the CDR3 is TGCGCCAGCAGCACGAGACTAGCGGGAGACGTCACCGGGGAGCTGTTTTTT. Amino acid sequence: CASSTRLAGDVTGELFF.

The rearrangement links TRBV5-5 to TRBJ1-6, with D uncertain. This CDR3 is built from 15 residues. Germline V gives CDR1 SGHKS, CDR2 YYEKEE (reference sequence). V gave up 1 base and J gave up 6 bases, with 11 bases separating them. CDR3 protein: CASSLYHTANSPLHF. CDR3 bases: TGTGCCAGCAGCTTGTATCACACGGCTAATTCACCCCTCCACTTT.

The chain has TRBV19 and TRBJ2-5, with TRBD2 matching over 11 bases. The J call is uncertain, as TRBJ2-7 better fits the DNA end. The CDR3 extends over 16 amino acids. Germline V gene data show CDR1 as LNHDA and CDR2 as SQIVND (reference sequence). The CDR3 is CASSIAGTSGSYEQYF. The CDR3 DNA is TGTGCCAGTAGTATAGCGGGGACTAGCGGCTCCTACGAGCAGTACTTC.

This chain links TRBV6-1 with TRBJ2-1; D possibly uses TRBD1 or TRBD2 (7 bases each). This CDR3 contains 14 residues. The ends were cut back, 8 bases at V and 6 bases at J, with 17 bases in the middle. Germline lookup yields CDR1 MNHNS and CDR2 SASEGT. Here the CDR3 reads CASGDREGFNEQFF. CDR3 DNA sequence: TGTGCCAGCGGAGACAGGGAGGGTTTCAATGAGCAGTTCTTC.

CDR3 sequence (DNA): TGTGCCAGCACTAAGACAGAATTGAACACTGAAGCTTTCTTT. This sequence encodes CASTKTELNTEAFF. V is TRBV6-1 and J is TRBJ1-1, with D possibly TRBD1 on 5 matching bases. Germline V gene sequence: CDR1 MNHNS, CDR2 SASEGT. V shed 7 bases and J shed 0 bases, with 12 bases lying between them. The CDR3 spans 14 residues.

The chain combines TRBV6-4 with TRBJ2-1, with 12 bases fitting TRBD2. V was pared by 1 base and J by 10 bases, with 8 bases of the junction left unmatched. CDR1 is MRHNA, CDR2 SNTAGT, per germline. The CDR3 has 16 residues. The CDR3 DNA sequence: TGTGCCAGCAGTGACTTGGCTAGCGGGGGGGCCAGAGAGCAGTTCTTC. Protein sequence: CASSDLASGGAREQFF.

The chain has TRBV21-1 and TRBJ1-1; the table's D call, TRBD1, has no DNA check behind it. TRBV21-1 has pseudogene status. The length of the CDR3 is 15 residues. DNA of the CDR3: TGTGCCAGCCGCACAGAACAGGGACGGAACACTGAAGCTTTCTTT. This encodes CASRTEQGRNTEAFF.

This CDR3 reads CASSLTQITGELFF. In DNA, the CDR3 is TGCGCCAGCAGCTTGACGCAGATCACCGGGGAGCTGTTTTTT. This chain uses TRBV5-1 with TRBJ2-2; D is ambiguous. CDR1 and CDR2 (germline): SGHRS, YFSETQ. V shed 1 base and J shed 4 bases, with 8 bases lying between them. This CDR3 is built from 14 residues.

The genes are TRBV9 and TRBJ2-2; tentatively, D is TRBD2 (6 bases). V gave up 0 bases and J gave up 3 bases, with 9 bases separating them. The V gene's germline CDR1 is SGDLS and CDR2 YYNGEE. This CDR3 region has 15 residues. The DNA for the CDR3 is TGTGCCAGCAGCGTAGGGAGGGCAGACACCGGGGAGCTGTTTTTT. Its translation: CASSVGRADTGELFF.

The chain links TRBV11-3 to TRBJ1-3; 7 nucleotides align to TRBD1. The trim removed 4 bases at V and 2 bases at J, leaving 2 bases unmatched. The CDR3 is 14 residues long. Germline CDR1 and CDR2: SGHNT and YENEEA. The CDR3, as DNA: TGTGCCAGCAGCTCGGGACAGCCTGGAAACACCATATATTTT. It encodes CASSSGQPGNTIYF. Looking up the rest from reference TRBV11-3 and TRBJ1-3 gives the full variable domain: EAGVVQSPRYKIIEKKQPVAFWCNPISGHNTLYWYLQNLGQGPELLIRYENEEAVDDSQLPKDRFSAERLKGVDSTLKIQPAELGDSAVYLCASSSGQPGNTIYFGEGSWLTVV.

The gene calls are TRBV28 and TRBJ1-2; 7 positions agree with TRBD1. From germline, CDR1 is MDHEN and CDR2 SYDVKM. The CDR3 is 15 amino acids. J lost 2 bases, V lost 4 bases, and 7 bases had no gene match. DNA of the CDR3: TGTGCCAGCAGTTACAGGGGAGCGAACAACTATGGCTACACCTTC. Translated: CASSYRGANNYGYTF.

CDR3 in amino acids: CAWSGGPGLYEQYF. The DNA of the CDR3 is TGTGCCTGGAGCGGGGGGCCTGGTCTCTACGAGCAGTACTTC. This chain connects TRBV30 to TRBJ2-7; D perhaps matches TRBD2 (7 bases). The length of the CDR3 is 14 residues. Per the germline V gene, CDR1 is GTSNPN and CDR2 is SVGIG (reference sequence). The germline V and J ends were trimmed by 3 bases and 3 bases, with 15 bases remaining between them. The variable domain in full, completed from reference TRBV30 and TRBJ2-7, reads SQTIHQWPATLVQPVGSPLSLECTVEGTSNPNLYWYRQAAGRGLQLLFYSVGIGQISSEVPQNLSASRPQDRQFILSSKKLLLSDSGFYLCAWSGGPGLYEQYFGPGTRLTVT.

The CDR3 here is CASSQRGDGYNQPQHF. The CDR3 coding sequence is TGCGCCAGCAGCCAGCGGGGGGATGGGTACAATCAGCCCCAGCATTTT. V and J are TRBV4-1 and TRBJ1-5, with D maybe TRBD1 (5 bases). Trimming stripped 3 bases from V and 3 bases from J, with 15 bases between. Looked up from germline, CDR1 is MGHRA and CDR2 is YSYEKL. The CDR3 contains 16 residues.

CDR3 DNA: TGCGCCAGCAGCCAAAGGGACAGCACAGATACGCAGTATTTT. Translation: CASSQRDSTDTQYF. V usage is TRBV4-1 and J usage is TRBJ2-3; perhaps D is TRBD1 or TRBD2 (5 bases each). The CDR3 length is 14 residues. Trimming removed 2 bases at V and 0 bases at J, with 6 bases between. CDR1 is MGHRA, CDR2 YSYEKL, per germline.

The rearrangement uses TRBV5-1 and TRBJ1-2; D gene uncertain. The CDR3 spans 11 residues. V was pared by 0 bases and J by 8 bases, with 5 bases between. CDR1 is SGHRS and CDR2 is YFSETQ in the germline V gene. This chain's CDR3 is CASSLGGGYTF. Written as DNA, the CDR3 is TGCGCCAGCAGCTTGGGTGGAGGCTACACCTTC.

In DNA, the CDR3 is TGTGCCAGCAGTTTATCGGGGTCAACGGGAAATGGCTACACCTTC. Translation: CASSLSGSTGNGYTF. V is TRBV27 and J is TRBJ1-2, with D unresolved. The ends were cut back, 0 bases at V and 6 bases at J, with 14 bases in the middle. The CDR3 runs to 15 residues. Germline assignment: CDR1 MNHEY and CDR2 SMNVEV (reference sequence).

The chain links TRBV25-1 to TRBJ2-2; D unresolved. V lost 4 bases and J lost 4, with 7 bases in between. Germline values: CDR1 MGHDK, CDR2 SYGVNS. CDR3 length: 13 residues. This chain's CDR3 is CASSAQSTGELFF. The CDR3 DNA sequence: TGTGCCAGCAGTGCCCAGAGCACCGGGGAGCTGTTTTTT.

The chain employs TRBV4-2 and TRBJ2-1; no reliable D call. CDR3 length: 17 amino acids. V dropped 0 bases and J dropped 0 bases, with 12 bases sitting between them. Germline CDR1 is LGHNA and CDR2 is YNFKEQ. The CDR3 spells CASSQEVVRSSYNEQFF. CDR3 nucleotides: TGTGCCAGCAGCCAAGAAGTGGTCAGGAGCTCCTACAATGAGCAGTTCTTC.